The subject of this entry is one T cell receptor (beta chain). Its antigen remains unidentified. Method: immunoSEQ multiplex PCR; TCRdb's copy keeps in-frame clones and lacks some. The sample holds 44,000 or so clones, around nine tenths seen once. These data come from a study of neoadjuvant nivolumab and ipilimumab in lung cancer. Study-level findings and limits: Only a small number of samples underwent TCR sequencing.

This CDR3 is 13 amino acids long. Trimming removed 1 base from V and 4 bases from J, with 6 bases in between. The germline V gene encodes CDR1 SGHTA and CDR2 FQGTGA. The material was blood, obtained before neoadjuvant nivolumab, alone or with ipilimumab. The rearrangement uses TRBV7-3 and TRBJ2-3, with D uncertain. The TCR comes from an adult with non-small cell lung cancer. Some clones in this sample may be carry-over from other donors' samples. The CDR3 protein is CASSLMWADTQYF. For the CDR3, the DNA is TGTGCCAGCAGCTTAATGTGGGCAGATACGCAGTATTTT.